This T cell receptor (beta chain) is drawn from a study of human T cells and chemical hapten exposure. TCRdb analysed the RACE reads with MiXCR anew, one entry per CDR3 protein. Among around 39,000 distinct CDR3 sequences listed, approximately 6.3% were seen once. This clonotype was observed a few times. Germline loops: CDR1 MNHNS, CDR2 SASEGT. CDR3 length: 14 amino acids. Trimming removed 4 bases at V and 4 bases at J, with 12 bases between. Indicated time point: patch test 1, 2 weeks after DPC sensitization. Treatment reported: therapeutic diphenylcyclopropenone sensitization with weekly scalp DPC. Unfractionated whole blood was the source from which total RNA was extracted.

The receptor was isolated from a woman aged 25 to 39 with alopecia areata. Some clones in this sample may be carry-over from other donors' samples. The specimen was whole blood, collected in connection with sensitization to the hapten diphenylcyclopropenone (DPC). The V gene is TRBV6-1, the J gene TRBJ2-3; maybe TRBD1 (6 bases). The CDR3 loop reads CASSAEGESDTQYF. The CDR3 region has the DNA TGTGCCAGCAGTGCCGAGGGGGAATCAGATACGCAGTATTTT.